Listed below are T cell receptor beta chains from one sample, sequenced in a study of T cell changes during pregnancy in multiple sclerosis. Assay: immunoSEQ multiplex PCR; the TCRdb copy retains only in-frame clones and omits some. The table has under 90,000 clones, approximately 93% seen once. The material sequenced was peripheral blood, taken in the second trimester of pregnancy. The source is a female donor in good health, enrolled as a control in a pregnancy study. CDR3s include the opening cysteine and the closing phenylalanine or tryptophan. The order of the fields is J gene, V gene, CDR3 protein.

>TRBJ2-1|TRBV7-2
CASSLSGGAYNEQFF
>TRBJ2-7|TRBV19
CASEPTDSRMGEQYF
>TRBJ2-5|TRBV14
CASSRLAGGPLGETQYF
>TRBJ2-3|TRBV20-1
CSAGSTDTQYF
>TRBJ2-2|TRBV10-3
CAISDFTGELFF
>TRBJ2-3|TRBV7-2
CASSQRYTSTDTQYF
>TRBJ1-1|TRBV4-1
CASSPRTGRVMSTEAFF
>TRBJ2-5|TRBV2
CASSVLSQETQYF
>TRBJ2-1|TRBV5-1
CASSIYAGTGGGNEQFF
>TRBJ1-2|TRBV19
CASMPSEGSGYTF
>TRBJ2-7|TRBV19
CASSPTPGYSYEQYF
>TRBJ2-7|TRBV7-9
CASSLVSGTSDEQYF
>TRBJ2-7|TRBV15
CATSGGQGGPSYEQYF
>TRBJ1-1|TRBV30
CAWSVQGDTEAFF
>TRBJ1-1|TRBV4-2
CASSTHGAGNTEAFF
>TRBJ2-5|TRBV5-6
CASSLGAGSGKTQYF
>TRBJ2-1|TRBV7-9
CASSLVATLYNEQFF
>TRBJ1-1|TRBV27
CASSASPGQGFAEAFF
>TRBJ2-5|TRBV27
CASSPFGLAGVQETQYF
>TRBJ2-5|TRBV4-2
CASSQDPAEETQYF
>TRBJ2-7|TRBV7-9
CASSSGTGGYEQYF
>TRBJ1-4|TRBV5-1
CASSLAETAYEKLFF
>TRBJ2-1|TRBV5-1
CASSLDSYNEQFF
>TRBJ2-5|TRBV10-3
CASTQGAQETQYF
>TRBJ2-3|TRBV28
CASSRGGTDTQYF
>TRBJ1-4|TRBV5-5
CASAQTTGREKLFF
>TRBJ2-5|TRBV28
CASSLGAPETQYF
>TRBJ2-2|TRBV4-2
CASSQFSLTNTGELFF
>TRBJ2-7|TRBV5-5
CASSLGDRAYEQYF
>TRBJ2-1|TRBV4-1
CASSQSSGRGNEQFF
>TRBJ1-3|TRBV6-5
CASKTGDSGNTIYF
>TRBJ1-5|TRBV19
CASSPLGQGADQPQHF
>TRBJ2-3|TRBV14
CASSLLAGGTDTQYF
>TRBJ2-7|TRBV6-1
CASSEATSGSYEQYF
>TRBJ1-4|TRBV5-1
CASSLGTGLNEKLFF
>TRBJ2-1|TRBV18
CASSPRRLAGGDEQFF
>TRBJ1-2|TRBV27
CASSPDRGYGYTF
>TRBJ2-5|TRBV10-2
CASSESRGRETQYF
>TRBJ1-1|TRBV5-8
CASRRRGTEAFF
>TRBJ2-2|TRBV5-4
CASSRQGVLFF
>TRBJ2-1|TRBV5-8
CASSYQGERFINEQFF
>TRBJ2-3|TRBV19
CASSSRDRRTDTQYF
>TRBJ2-3|TRBV2
CASSGQAGRGTDTQYF
>TRBJ2-7|TRBV6-5
CASSWGLFYEQYF
>TRBJ2-1|TRBV4-1
CASSPEGTSDNEQFF
>TRBJ1-1|TRBV5-4
CASSLGRAGLNTEAFF
>TRBJ2-2|TRBV6-5
CASSYVGGNTGELFF
>TRBJ1-2|TRBV6-5
CASSYRDSGYGYTF
>TRBJ2-7|TRBV18
CASSPPDSYEQYF
>TRBJ1-2|TRBV5-1
CASSLGQGSGYTF
>TRBJ2-7|TRBV4-2
CASSQEYPGGFYEQYF
>TRBJ2-5|TRBV7-2
CASSTQGLAGQETQYF
>TRBJ1-1|TRBV4-1
CASSRDRDRGPEAFF
>TRBJ2-1|TRBV28
CASRDMRVYEQFF
>TRBJ1-5|TRBV27
CASSPLWGGQPQHF
>TRBJ2-7|TRBV2
CASSVGRDYEQYF
>TRBJ2-1|TRBV28
CASWDARGGFTYNEQFF
>TRBJ2-3|TRBV4-1
CASSLVTGSTDTQYF
>TRBJ2-5|TRBV25-1
CASSVGSRGETQYF